The T cell receptor beta chain under discussion was sequenced for a study of T-cell reconstitution after alpha-beta-depleted transplantation in children (dated by TCRdb to about 2016). The study in broad terms: The study quantitatively tracked T-cell immune reconstitution after TCRalphabeta/CD19-depleted allogeneic hematopoietic cell transplantation in children using TCR repertoire profiling.

On this clonotype itself: Its specific antigen is unknown. Qualities for individual bases were not recorded, and no much larger clone is one base off.

V gives up 1 base and J gives up 5 bases, and the segment between their germline ends measures 11 bases. The CDR3 goes from the cysteine to the phenylalanine over 14 residues. The only DNA kept is the CDR3, 42 bases in frame from the first base. Via the germline V gene, CDR1 is KGHSH and CDR2 LQKENI. Beyond this particular receptor, the publication reports: Over subsequent months, a decline in hyperexpanded clone frequencies was noted, and after one year, T-cell counts and TCRbeta diversity were mostly ascribed to newly produced T cells. The apparently early recovery of alphabetaT-cell counts about two months after transplant reportedly depended on only several hundred rapidly expanded clones that came from non-depleted graft cells. In some patients, the high TCRbeta diversity seen at day 60 was put down to recipient T cells and intrathymic progenitors that had survived conditioning.

Library generation was performed with PCR. Data came from an Illumina HiSeq 2500. TCR library preparation used molecular barcoding, with unique molecular identifiers applied to normalize quantification of the TCRbeta repertoire. The public reads were reanalyzed by TCRdb: fastp trimming at Q25, MiXCR alignment, in-frame beta chains only. Rows with a matching CDR3 protein are joined into one entry that keeps the most common DNA and genes. The sample yields about 980,000 distinct CDR3 sequences; less than 30% were counted once. The ten largest make up 25% to 35% of the sample. In the paper's terms, the treatment or condition label means: allogeneic hematopoietic cell transplantation with graft depleted of TCRalphabeta T cells and CD19 B cells. The transplant recipients were children given TCRalphabeta/CD19-depleted allogeneic hematopoietic cell grafts.

This sequence uses TRBV18 and TRBJ2-5, with the D gene not confidently named. The input for sequencing was PBMCs, mostly from graft donor cells, taken 360 days after TCRalphabeta/CD19-depleted stem cell transplant. The source is a boy younger than two who had a stem cell transplant for SCID, so the T cells may come from the graft donor. The DNA sequence reads TGTGCCAGCTCACCACAGGCCGGCCCGGAGACCCAGTACTTC. Its amino acids are CASSPQAGPETQYF.